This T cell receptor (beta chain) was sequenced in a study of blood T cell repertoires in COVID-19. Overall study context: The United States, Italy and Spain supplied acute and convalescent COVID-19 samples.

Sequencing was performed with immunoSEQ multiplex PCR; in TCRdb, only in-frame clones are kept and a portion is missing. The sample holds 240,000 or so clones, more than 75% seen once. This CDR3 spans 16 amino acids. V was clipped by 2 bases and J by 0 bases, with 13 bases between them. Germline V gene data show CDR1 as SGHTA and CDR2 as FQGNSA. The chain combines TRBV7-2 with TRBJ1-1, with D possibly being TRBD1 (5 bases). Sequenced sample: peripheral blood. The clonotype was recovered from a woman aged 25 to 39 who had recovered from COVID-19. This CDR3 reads CASSLLSGIMNTEAFF. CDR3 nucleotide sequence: TGTGCCAGCAGCTTATTGTCAGGGATCATGAACACTGAAGCTTTCTTT.